This is a list of T cell receptor beta chains from one sample in a study of beta chain features in type 1 diabetes. Profiling relied on immunoSEQ multiplex PCR, and the TCRdb table lists in-frame clones only, not all of them. The data hold 200,000 to 300,000 clones, with around an eighth observed a single time. Sequenced input: naive CD4+ T cells from blood. The receptors here all came from a woman between 40 and 50 years old in good health. CDR3s include the opening cysteine and the closing phenylalanine or tryptophan. Clone size, where shown, is once, few, many, or a class for clones that have expanded.

J gene: TRBJ2-5
V gene: TRBV5-6
clone size: few
CDR3 protein: CASSFGGLQTQYF

J gene: TRBJ2-3
V gene: TRBV27
clone size: once
CDR3 protein: CASTRLTQSTDTQYF

J gene: TRBJ2-2
V gene: TRBV12-5
clone size: few
CDR3 protein: CASGLVRGGGELFF

J gene: TRBJ1-6
V gene: TRBV19
clone size: .
CDR3 protein: CASSIPREESPLHF

J gene: TRBJ1-4
V gene: TRBV19
clone size: few
CDR3 protein: CASATGGNEKLFF

J gene: TRBJ2-7
V gene: TRBV4-1
clone size: once
CDR3 protein: CASSHESRDRAYEQYF

J gene: TRBJ2-2
V gene: TRBV18
clone size: .
CDR3 protein: CASSSGYRITNTGELFF

J gene: TRBJ2-7
V gene: TRBV4-1
clone size: .
CDR3 protein: CASSHTPLLSEQYF

J gene: TRBJ2-1
V gene: TRBV7-6
clone size: few
CDR3 protein: CASRGSGGAPNEQFF

J gene: TRBJ1-1
V gene: TRBV27
clone size: .
CDR3 protein: CASSPGHTNTEAFF

J gene: TRBJ2-2
V gene: TRBV23-1
clone size: .
CDR3 protein: CASSRVSPGTTNTGELFF

J gene: TRBJ2-7
V gene: TRBV18
clone size: .
CDR3 protein: CASSPPAAGGTYEQYF

J gene: TRBJ1-2
V gene: TRBV18
clone size: .
CDR3 protein: CASSPGTGGELYTF

J gene: TRBJ2-3
V gene: TRBV5-1
clone size: .
CDR3 protein: CASRELAGVDTQYF

J gene: TRBJ1-5
V gene: TRBV12-5
clone size: .
CDR3 protein: CASGNEGGQPQHF

J gene: TRBJ2-5
V gene: TRBV18
clone size: .
CDR3 protein: CASSRDIAGVETQYF

J gene: TRBJ1-5
V gene: TRBV18
clone size: .
CDR3 protein: CASSPANLAQGQPQHF

J gene: TRBJ2-7
V gene: TRBV10-3
clone size: few
CDR3 protein: CAITSGQGVNEQYF

J gene: TRBJ2-6
V gene: TRBV5-1
clone size: few
CDR3 protein: CASSLVLSGANVLTF

J gene: TRBJ2-7
V gene: TRBV5-5
clone size: .
CDR3 protein: CASSGKSDRAHEQYF

J gene: TRBJ2-2
V gene: TRBV4-1
clone size: .
CDR3 protein: CASSQVLRYTGELFF

J gene: TRBJ2-4
V gene: TRBV2
clone size: few
CDR3 protein: CASSESGGKNIQYF

J gene: TRBJ1-6
V gene: TRBV6-5
clone size: .
CDR3 protein: CASSAAVDSPLHF

J gene: TRBJ2-7
V gene: TRBV7-9
clone size: few
CDR3 protein: CASSLGWGGSYEQYF

J gene: TRBJ1-2
V gene: TRBV7-9
clone size: .
CDR3 protein: CASSLDLQGGSYGYTF

J gene: TRBJ2-1
V gene: TRBV18
clone size: .
CDR3 protein: CASSPGAYNEQFF

J gene: TRBJ2-5
V gene: TRBV10-3
clone size: few
CDR3 protein: CAISRTQQETQYF

J gene: TRBJ1-5
V gene: TRBV19
clone size: few
CDR3 protein: CATGDSYQPQHF

J gene: TRBJ2-7
V gene: TRBV6-5
clone size: few
CDR3 protein: CASREGTYEQYF

J gene: TRBJ2-1
V gene: TRBV27
clone size: .
CDR3 protein: CASSAQGGYNEQFF

J gene: TRBJ2-1
V gene: TRBV29-1
clone size: .
CDR3 protein: CSVDRPSGRGEQFF

J gene: TRBJ2-5
V gene: TRBV4-1
clone size: few
CDR3 protein: CASSQGNQGPETQYF

J gene: TRBJ1-2
V gene: TRBV7-8
clone size: few
CDR3 protein: CASSFRGLANYGYTF

J gene: TRBJ2-1
V gene: TRBV7-2
clone size: .
CDR3 protein: CASSPRTSGNTYNEQFF

J gene: TRBJ1-3
V gene: TRBV6-6
clone size: .
CDR3 protein: CASSYSGGEGNTIYF

J gene: TRBJ1-4
V gene: TRBV5-1
clone size: few
CDR3 protein: CARKFGKNEKLFF

J gene: TRBJ2-4
V gene: TRBV21-1
clone size: .
CDR3 protein: CASSKRGNIQYF